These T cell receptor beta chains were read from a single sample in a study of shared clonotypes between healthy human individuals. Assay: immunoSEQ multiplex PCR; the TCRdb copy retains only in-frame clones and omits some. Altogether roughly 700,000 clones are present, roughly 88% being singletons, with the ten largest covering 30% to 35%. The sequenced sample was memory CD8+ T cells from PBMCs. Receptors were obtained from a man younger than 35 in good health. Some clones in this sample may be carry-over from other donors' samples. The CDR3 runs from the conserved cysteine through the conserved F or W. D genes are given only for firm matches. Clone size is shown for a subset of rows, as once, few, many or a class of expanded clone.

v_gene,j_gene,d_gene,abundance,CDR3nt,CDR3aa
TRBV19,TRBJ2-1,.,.,TGTGCCAGTAGTGGGTATGAAGACAATGAGCAGTTCTTC,CASSGYEDNEQFF
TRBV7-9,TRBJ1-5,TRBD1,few,TGTGCCAGCAGCCCTGGACAGGGGAATCAGCCCCAGCATTTT,CASSPGQGNQPQHF
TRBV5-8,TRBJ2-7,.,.,TGTGCCAGCAGCTTGAGTTTCGTCTTTATCTCCTACGAGCAGTACTTC,CASSLSFVFISYEQYF
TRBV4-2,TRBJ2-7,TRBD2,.,TGTGCCAGCAGCCTCGGACTAGAAAGCTACGAGCAGTACTTC,CASSLGLESYEQYF
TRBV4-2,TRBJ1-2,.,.,TGTGCCAGCAGCCAAGCGGCGGGGGCTTGGGACTATGGCTACACCTTC,CASSQAAGAWDYGYTF
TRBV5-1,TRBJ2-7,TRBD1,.,TGCGCCAGCAGCTGGGGCCCCGGGACAGGGAGTAACGAGCAGTACTTC,CASSWGPGTGSNEQYF
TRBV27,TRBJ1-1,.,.,TGTGCCAGCCAAAATATCAGGAACACTGAAGCTTTCTTT,CASQNIRNTEAFF
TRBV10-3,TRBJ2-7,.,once,TGTGCCATCAGTGAGGGGACGGGATTTAGGGAGCAGTACTTC,CAISEGTGFREQYF
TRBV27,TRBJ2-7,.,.,TGTGCCAGCTCACTTAGGACGGGTGGCGACGAGCAGTACTTC,CASSLRTGGDEQYF
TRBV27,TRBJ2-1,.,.,TGTGCCAGCAGTTCGCAGGGCTTGGAGCGGTTCTTC,CASSSQGLERFF
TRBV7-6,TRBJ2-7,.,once,TGTGCCAGCAGCTTAGAGGCGGGCCTCCATTCCTACGAGCAGTACTTC,CASSLEAGLHSYEQYF
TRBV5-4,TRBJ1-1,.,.,TGTGCCAGCAGCCTAAAAGAGGGGGGGAACACTGAAGCTTTCTTT,CASSLKEGGNTEAFF
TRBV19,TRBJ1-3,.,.,TGTGCCAGTCGGCAGTTTGGGGACCGGGGCCTAAAGGTTGGAAACACCATATATTTT,CASRQFGDRGLKVGNTIYF
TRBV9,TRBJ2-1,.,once,TGTGCCAGCAGCTCCGAGGAGAGAGGGAGTAATTACAATGAGCAGTTCTTC,CASSSEERGSNYNEQFF
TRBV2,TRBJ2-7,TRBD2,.,TGTGCCAGCAGTCTATGGACTAGCGGATTCCTGGGCGAGCAGTACTTC,CASSLWTSGFLGEQYF
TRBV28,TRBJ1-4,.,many,TGTGCCAGCAGTTTACGAGGGGAAAATGAAAAACTGTTTTTT,CASSLRGENEKLFF
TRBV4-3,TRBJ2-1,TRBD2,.,TGCGCCAGCAGCCAAAAGTGGGGCGGGAGCTCCTACAATGAGCAGTTCTTC,CASSQKWGGSSYNEQFF
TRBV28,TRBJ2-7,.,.,TGTGCCAGCAGTAAAAGACACTCAACCTACGAGCAGTACTTC,CASSKRHSTYEQYF
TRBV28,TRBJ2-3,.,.,TGTGCCAGCAGCCCTAGAGGCACAGATACGCAGTATTTT,CASSPRGTDTQYF
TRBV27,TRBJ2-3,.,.,TGTGCCAGCAGTTTTTACGATCCAGCTCGTGATACGCAGTATTTT,CASSFYDPARDTQYF
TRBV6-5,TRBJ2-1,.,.,TGTGCCAGCAGTTACGAGAGGGGGCAAGCGGGTGAGCAGTTCTTC,CASSYERGQAGEQFF
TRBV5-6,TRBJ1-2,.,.,TGTGCCAGCAGCTTCATCGGGGGTGGGGACTATGGCTACACCTTC,CASSFIGGGDYGYTF
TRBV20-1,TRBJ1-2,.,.,TGCAGTGCTAGAGGGAGGGAGGACACCTTC,CSARGREDTF
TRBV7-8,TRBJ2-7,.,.,TGTGCCAGCAGCTTAGAAGATTCCTACGAGCAGTACTTC,CASSLEDSYEQYF
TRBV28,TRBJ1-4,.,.,TGTGCCAGCAGTGCCCTCCTGACAGAGCTTAATGAAAAACTGTTTTTT,CASSALLTELNEKLFF
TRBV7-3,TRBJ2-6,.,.,TGTGCCAGCAGCTTACCCGGGGGAAGGAGCTCTGGGGCCAACGTCCTGACTTTC,CASSLPGGRSSGANVLTF
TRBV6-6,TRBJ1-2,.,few,TGTGCCAGCAGGGCGGAGGCTAACTATGGCTACACCTTC,CASRAEANYGYTF
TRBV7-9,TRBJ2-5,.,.,TGTGCCAGCAGCTGGGTGTCGCGGGTACTCCAAGAGACCCAGTACTTC,CASSWVSRVLQETQYF
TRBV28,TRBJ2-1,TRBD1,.,TGTGCCAGCAGTTACAAACTGGACAGGGGGCATCTCAATGAGCAGTTCTTC,CASSYKLDRGHLNEQFF
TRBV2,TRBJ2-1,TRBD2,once,TGTGCCAGCAGTGGCTTAGGCCTAGCGGGATCAAGCTCCTACAATGAGCAGTTCTTC,CASSGLGLAGSSSYNEQFF
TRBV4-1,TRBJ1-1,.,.,TGCGCCAGCAGTCGGGCGGGGATGGGATTCCCGAACACTGAAGCTTTCTTT,CASSRAGMGFPNTEAFF